Below, 14 T cell receptor beta chains from the same sample are listed, as sequenced in a study of T cell responses to AZD1222 COVID-19 vaccine. Sequencing used immunoSEQ multiplex PCR; TCRdb keeps in-frame clones, though not all of them. Of under 150,000 clones in the sample, roughly nine tenths are singletons; the top ten hold roughly a quarter. Sequenced here: peripheral blood, sampled on day 0 of AZD1222 vaccination. These receptors came from an adult in good health.

This rearrangement joins TRBV25-1 to TRBJ1-1; D remains unclear. Between the trimmed V and J ends, which lost 2 bases and 9 bases, there was a span of 7 bases. Germline assignment: CDR1 MGHDK and CDR2 SYGVNS. This CDR3 has 11 residues. The CDR3 is CASSEGHQAFF. The CDR3 region has the DNA TGTGCCAGCAGTGAAGGTCACCAAGCTTTCTTT.

The chain uses TRBV27 and TRBJ1-1; tentatively, D is TRBD1 (6 bases). Germline CDR1 MNHEY, CDR2 SMNVEV (reference sequence). The CDR3 runs 15 residues. The V end was cut by 7 bases, the J end by 5 bases, with 20 bases between. The CDR3 bases are TGTGCCAGCATATCTCCCAGAGGGGGGTGGACTGAAGCTTTCTTT. Translation gives CASISPRGGWTEAFF.

The V call is TRBV6-6, the J call TRBJ1-3; 7 bases align to TRBD1. The CDR3 has 20 amino acids. After removal of 6 bases from V and 0 bases from J, the junction contained 20 bases not matched to a gene. Germline V CDR1 and CDR2: MNHNY, SVGAGI (reference sequence). The CDR3 DNA follows: TGTGCCAGCAGCCCATCGTGGACAGGAACGATTAAAACCTCTGGAAACACCATATATTTT. Its translation: CASSPSWTGTIKTSGNTIYF.

The chain recombines TRBV5-1 with TRBJ1-5; 7 nucleotides match TRBD1. Trimming cost V 4 bases and J 4 bases; bases outside gene matches: 5. CDR3 length equals 14 residues. CDR1 and CDR2 from the germline V gene are SGHRS and YFSETQ. The CDR3 DNA reads TGCGCCAGCAGCCCACAGGGGATTAATCAGCCCCAGCATTTT. Its translation is CASSPQGINQPQHF.

This sequence joins TRBV5-4 and TRBJ2-3, with TRBD2 as a possible D gene (6 bases). Germline CDR1 reads SGHNT; CDR2 reads YYREEE (reference sequence). Trimming removed 4 bases from V and 0 bases from J, with 12 bases in between. This CDR3 comprises 15 residues. CDR3 nucleotides: TGTGCCAGCAGCAATGAGCGGGCTAGCACAGATACGCAGTATTTT. Translated, it gives CASSNERASTDTQYF.

This rearrangement joins TRBV7-2 to TRBJ2-1, with TRBD2 matching over 7 bases. The germline V gene encodes CDR1 SGHTA and CDR2 FQGNSA. The ends lost 4 bases at V and 11 bases at J; junction bases unmatched: 8. The CDR3 has 13 residues. As DNA, the CDR3 is TGTGCCAGCAGCTCAGGACTAGAGAGTCAGCAGTTCTTC. The encoded protein is CASSSGLESQQFF.

J is TRBJ1-3 and V is TRBV5-1; D is unclear. Germline lookup yields CDR1 SGHRS and CDR2 YFSETQ. The V end lost 4 bases, the J end lost 3 bases, and 8 bases lay between the germline ends. This CDR3 comprises 13 residues. The CDR3 region is CASSVDGGNTIYF. As DNA, the CDR3 is TGCGCCAGCAGCGTGGACGGTGGAAACACCATATATTTT.

The chain combines TRBV12-3 or TRBV12-4 with TRBJ2-7; 9 bases line up with TRBD1. This CDR3 comprises 13 residues. Trimming took 5 bases from V and 8 from J; bases not matched to a gene: 7. The CDR3, as DNA: TGTGCCAGCAGTACTCGGGACAGGGATCAGCAGTACTTC. This sequence encodes CASSTRDRDQQYF.

The chain uses TRBV24-1 and TRBJ2-7, with 9 bases that match TRBD1. V trimming: 7 bases; J trimming: 3 bases; junction bases outside the gene matches: 6. In germline, CDR1 is KGHDR, CDR2 SFDVKD. CDR3 length equals 14 residues. CDR3 loop: CATRDGTGRYEQYF. CDR3 DNA sequence: TGTGCCACCAGGGACGGGACAGGGCGCTACGAGCAGTACTTC.

A few counts support this clone. The gene calls are TRBV11-3 and TRBJ2-2; D is uncertain. This CDR3 is 14 amino acids long. The V gene's germline CDR1 is SGHNT and CDR2 YENEEA. V was pared by 5 bases and J by 3 bases, with 10 bases between. The CDR3 region is CASSKGTDTGELFF. The CDR3 nucleotides read TGTGCCAGCAGCAAGGGTACCGACACCGGGGAGCTGTTTTTT.

The CDR3 loop is CATIPRQGGITYEQYF. Written as DNA, the CDR3 is TGTGCCACCATTCCGCGGCAGGGGGGGATTACCTACGAGCAGTACTTC. The chain recombines TRBV24-1 with TRBJ2-7; D could derive from TRBD1 or TRBD2 (7 bases each). Germline V gene sequence: CDR1 KGHDR, CDR2 SFDVKD. V was trimmed by 8 bases and J by 2 bases, leaving 21 bases between them. This CDR3 is 16 amino acids long.

The chain combines TRBV5-5 with TRBJ1-6; D perhaps matches TRBD1 (6 bases). This CDR3 contains 14 residues. Germline V CDR1 and CDR2: SGHKS, YYEKEE (reference sequence). Trimming removed 0 bases from V and 7 bases from J, with 8 bases in between. CDR3: CASSLAGANSPLHF. The CDR3 coding sequence is TGTGCCAGCAGCTTGGCGGGGGCGAATTCACCCCTCCACTTT.

This chain joins TRBV3-1 (or the pseudogene TRBV3-2) and TRBJ1-2; D gene uncertain. Germline assignment: CDR1 LGHDT and CDR2 YNNKEL (reference sequence). Deletions cut 0 bases from V and 7 bases from J, with 9 bases between. The CDR3 loop spans 13 amino acids. CDR3 sequence (DNA): TGTGCCAGCAGCCAAGATAAGGGTGGTGGCTACACCTTC. It yields the protein CASSQDKGGGYTF.

This clone was seen just once. The chain joins TRBV2 to TRBJ1-5, with 8 bases lining up with TRBD1. Germline V lookup: CDR1 SNHLY, CDR2 FYNNEI. CDR3 length: 15 residues. J gave up 3 bases and V 7 bases, and 8 bases lay outside the gene matches. The CDR3: CASIGNRGTNQPQHF. DNA for the CDR3: TGTGCCAGCATTGGAAACAGGGGGACCAATCAGCCCCAGCATTTT.